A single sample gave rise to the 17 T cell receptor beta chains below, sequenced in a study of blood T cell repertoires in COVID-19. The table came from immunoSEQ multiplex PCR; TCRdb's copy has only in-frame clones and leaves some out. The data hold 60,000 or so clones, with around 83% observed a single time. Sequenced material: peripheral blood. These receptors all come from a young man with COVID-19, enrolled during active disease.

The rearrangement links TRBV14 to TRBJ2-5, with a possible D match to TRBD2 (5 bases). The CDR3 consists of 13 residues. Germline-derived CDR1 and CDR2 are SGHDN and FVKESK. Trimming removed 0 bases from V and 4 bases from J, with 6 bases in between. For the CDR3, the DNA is TGTGCCAGCAGCCAAGATGAGGGAGAGACCCAGTACTTC. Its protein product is CASSQDEGETQYF.

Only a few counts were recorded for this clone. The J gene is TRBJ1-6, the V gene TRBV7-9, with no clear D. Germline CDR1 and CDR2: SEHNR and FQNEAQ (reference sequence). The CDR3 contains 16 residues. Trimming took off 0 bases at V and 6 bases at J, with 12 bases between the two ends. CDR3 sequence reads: CASSLAQAGSNSPLHF. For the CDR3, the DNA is TGTGCCAGCAGCTTAGCGCAGGCGGGGAGTAATTCACCCCTCCACTTT.

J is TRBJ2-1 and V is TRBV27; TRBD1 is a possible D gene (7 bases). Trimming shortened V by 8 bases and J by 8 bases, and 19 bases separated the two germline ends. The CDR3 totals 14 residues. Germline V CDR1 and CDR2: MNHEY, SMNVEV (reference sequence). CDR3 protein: CASSPGGPPDEQFF. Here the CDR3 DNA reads TGTGCCAGCTCACCAGGGGGGCCCCCGGATGAGCAGTTCTTC.

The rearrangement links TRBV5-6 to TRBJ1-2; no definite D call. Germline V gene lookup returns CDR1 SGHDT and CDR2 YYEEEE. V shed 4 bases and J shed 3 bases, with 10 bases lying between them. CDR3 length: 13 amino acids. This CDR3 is CASSVRWYYGYTF. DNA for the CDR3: TGTGCCAGCAGCGTCCGGTGGTACTATGGCTACACCTTC.

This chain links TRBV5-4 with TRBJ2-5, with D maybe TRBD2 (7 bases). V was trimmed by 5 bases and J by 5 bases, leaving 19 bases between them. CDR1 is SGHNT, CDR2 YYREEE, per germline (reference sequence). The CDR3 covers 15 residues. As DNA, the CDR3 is TGTGCCAGCAGGGCACAGGGAGGGAGAGAGGAGACCCAGTACTTC. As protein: CASRAQGGREETQYF.

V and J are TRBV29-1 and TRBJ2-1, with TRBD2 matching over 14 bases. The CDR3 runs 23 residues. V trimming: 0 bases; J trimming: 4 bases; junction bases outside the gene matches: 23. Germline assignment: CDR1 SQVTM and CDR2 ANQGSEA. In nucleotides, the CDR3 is TGCAGCGTTGAAGATCAGGCCAGACTAGCGGGAGGGGTAAGCGTGGGACGGTACAATGAGCAGTTCTTC. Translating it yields CSVEDQARLAGGVSVGRYNEQFF.

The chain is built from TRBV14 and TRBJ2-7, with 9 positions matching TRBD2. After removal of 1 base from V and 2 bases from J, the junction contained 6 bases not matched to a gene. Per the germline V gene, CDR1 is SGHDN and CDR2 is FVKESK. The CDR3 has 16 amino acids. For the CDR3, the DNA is TGTGCCAGCAGCCAAGTTAATAGCGGGAGCCCCTACGAGCAGTACTTC. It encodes CASSQVNSGSPYEQYF.

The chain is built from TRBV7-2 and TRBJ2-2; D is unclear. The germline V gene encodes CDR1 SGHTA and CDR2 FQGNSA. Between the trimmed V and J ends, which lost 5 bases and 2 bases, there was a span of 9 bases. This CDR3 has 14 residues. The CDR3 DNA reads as TGTGCCAGCAGCCGGAGTTACAACACCGGGGAGCTGTTTTTT. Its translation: CASSRSYNTGELFF.

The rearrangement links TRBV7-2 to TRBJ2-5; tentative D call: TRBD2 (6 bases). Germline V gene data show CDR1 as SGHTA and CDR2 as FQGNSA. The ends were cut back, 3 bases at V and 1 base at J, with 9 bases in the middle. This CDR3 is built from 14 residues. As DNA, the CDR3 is TGTGCCAGCAGCTTGTCGGGACTCCAAGAGACCCAGTACTTC. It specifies CASSLSGLQETQYF.

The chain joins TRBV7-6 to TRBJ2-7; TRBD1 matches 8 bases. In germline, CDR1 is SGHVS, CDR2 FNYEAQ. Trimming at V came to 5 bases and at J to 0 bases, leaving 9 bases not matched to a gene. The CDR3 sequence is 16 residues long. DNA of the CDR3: TGTGCCAGCAGCCCCCGGCCGGACAGGGACTCCTACGAGCAGTACTTC. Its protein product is CASSPRPDRDSYEQYF.

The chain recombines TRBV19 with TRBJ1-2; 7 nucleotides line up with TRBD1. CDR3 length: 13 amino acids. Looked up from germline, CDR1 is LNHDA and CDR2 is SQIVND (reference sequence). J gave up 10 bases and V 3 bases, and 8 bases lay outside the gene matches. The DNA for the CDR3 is TGTGCCAGTAGTATCGACAGGGCTCGAGACTACACCTTC. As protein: CASSIDRARDYTF.

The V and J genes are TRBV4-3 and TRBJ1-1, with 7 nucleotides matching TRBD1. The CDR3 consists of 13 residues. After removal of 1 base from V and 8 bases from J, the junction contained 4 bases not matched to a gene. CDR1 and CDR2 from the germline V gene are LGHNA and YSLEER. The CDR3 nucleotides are TGCGCCAGCAGCCAAGGCCGGGACAGAGAAGCTTTCTTT. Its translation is CASSQGRDREAFF.

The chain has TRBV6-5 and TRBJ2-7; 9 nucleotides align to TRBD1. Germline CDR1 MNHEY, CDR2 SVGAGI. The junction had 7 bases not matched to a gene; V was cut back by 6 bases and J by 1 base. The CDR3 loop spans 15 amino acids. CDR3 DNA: TGTGCCAGCAGCGACCGACAGGGGGTATCCTACGAGCAGTACTTC. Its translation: CASSDRQGVSYEQYF.

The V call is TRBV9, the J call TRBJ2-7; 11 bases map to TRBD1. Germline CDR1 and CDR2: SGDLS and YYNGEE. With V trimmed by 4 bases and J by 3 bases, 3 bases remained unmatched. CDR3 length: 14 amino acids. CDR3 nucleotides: TGTGCCAGCAGCAAGGGACAGGGGGGCTACGAGCAGTACTTC. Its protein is CASSKGQGGYEQYF.

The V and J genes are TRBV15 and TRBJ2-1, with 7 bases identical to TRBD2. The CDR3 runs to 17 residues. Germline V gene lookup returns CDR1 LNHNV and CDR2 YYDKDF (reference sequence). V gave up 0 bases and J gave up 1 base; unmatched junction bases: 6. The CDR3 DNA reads TGTGCCACCAGCAGAGAGGCTAGCGGTTTTTCCTACAATGAGCAGTTCTTC. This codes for CATSREASGFSYNEQFF. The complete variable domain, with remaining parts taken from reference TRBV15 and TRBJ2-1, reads DAMVIQNPRYQVTQFGKPVTLSCSQTLNHNVMYWYQQKSSQAPKLLFHYYDKDFNNEADTPDNFQSRRPNTSFCFLDIRSPGLGDTAMYLCATSREASGFSYNEQFFGPGTRLTVL.

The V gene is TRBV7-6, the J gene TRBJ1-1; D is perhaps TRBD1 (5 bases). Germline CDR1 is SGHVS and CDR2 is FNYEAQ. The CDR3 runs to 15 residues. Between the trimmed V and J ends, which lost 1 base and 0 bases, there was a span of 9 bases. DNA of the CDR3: TGTGCCAGCAGCTTAGGGGTCAGGGTGAACACTGAAGCTTTCTTT. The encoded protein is CASSLGVRVNTEAFF.

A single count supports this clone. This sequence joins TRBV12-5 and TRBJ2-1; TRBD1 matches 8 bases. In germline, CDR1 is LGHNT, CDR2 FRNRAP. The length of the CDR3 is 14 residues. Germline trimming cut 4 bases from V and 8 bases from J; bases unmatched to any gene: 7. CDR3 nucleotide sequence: TGTGCTAGTGGTTCGGACAGGGTAGGGGATGAGCAGTTCTTC. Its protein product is CASGSDRVGDEQFF.